This T cell receptor (beta chain) was captured in a study of cytomegalovirus exposure and HLA in healthy donors. In germline, CDR1 is KGHSH, CDR2 LQKENI. Germline trimming cut 0 bases from V and 5 bases from J; bases unmatched to any gene: 4. The CDR3 totals 14 residues. Regarding this clone: As yet, its antigen is unknown.

The PCR employed 60 Vbeta primers together with 13 Jbeta primers. Produced via immunoSEQ multiplex PCR; TCRdb's table is partial and in-frame only. Its listing shows 75,000 to 95,000 clones. Overall study results and limits: While the bulk of TCR sequences proved rare, some public TCRs turned up in many donors.

V and J are TRBV18 and TRBJ2-7; 7 bases agree with TRBD1. This clonotype was sampled from a girl aged 5 to 17 in good health and CMV-seropositive. Sequencing was carried out using PBMCs. CDR3 loop: CASSPPWDRDEQYF. CDR3 bases: TGTGCCAGCTCACCACCGTGGGACAGAGACGAGCAGTACTTC.